The 4 T cell receptor beta chains reported below all come from one sample, sequenced in a study of Ad26.COV2.S vaccination and SARS-CoV-2 variants. Sample treatment: some 20 received Ad26.COV2.S at low or high dose, single or two shots; several received placebo; per-sample allocation not given. Collection of samples fell on day 63 after the first vaccine or placebo injection. Method: immunoSEQ multiplex PCR; TCRdb's copy keeps in-frame clones and lacks some. There are about 350,000 clones in the sample; around 88% occur only once, and about 4.6% lies in the top ten. The specimen comprised peripheral blood, sampled in a trial of Ad26.COV2.S vaccine versus placebo. These receptors all stem from a person between 18 and 59 years old who received the Ad26.COV2.S COVID-19 vaccine or a placebo.

The rearrangement joins TRBV6-5 to TRBJ2-1; 8 nucleotides line up with TRBD1. The V and J ends lost 7 bases and 8 bases, in that order; junction bases with no gene match: 1. CDR1 and CDR2 from the germline V gene are MNHEY and SVGAGI. The CDR3 has 11 residues. The CDR3 DNA reads TGTGCCAGCACACAGGGGGATGAGCAGTTCTTC. Amino acids: CASTQGDEQFF.

J is TRBJ2-7 and V is TRBV9, with 9 bases identical to TRBD1. CDR1 is SGDLS, CDR2 YYNGEE, per germline. The V gene end was trimmed by 3 bases and the J gene end by 1 base; junction bases not matched to a gene: 5. CDR3 length: 15 amino acids. The DNA for the CDR3 is TGTGCCAGCAGCGCAGGGACAGGGACTTCCTACGAGCAGTACTTC. This encodes CASSAGTGTSYEQYF.

The chain uses TRBV18 and TRBJ2-5, with D possibly being TRBD2 (6 bases). This CDR3 comprises 14 residues. V was pared by 3 bases and J by 4 bases, with 12 bases between. Germline V gene lookup returns CDR1 KGHSH and CDR2 LQKENI. In nucleotides, the CDR3 is TGTGCCAGCTCACCGTACGGAGGGAGAGAGACCCAGTACTTC. Translation: CASSPYGGRETQYF.

The rearrangement joins TRBV19 to TRBJ2-1; 8 nucleotides line up with TRBD1. Unmatched junction bases numbered 12, after V lost 3 bases and J lost 8 bases. The germline V gene encodes CDR1 LNHDA and CDR2 SQIVND (reference sequence). The CDR3 has 16 residues. The CDR3 DNA reads as TGTGCCAGTAGTATTGCCCTGACAGGGGAGGTTGATGAGCAGTTCTTC. Its translation is CASSIALTGEVDEQFF.